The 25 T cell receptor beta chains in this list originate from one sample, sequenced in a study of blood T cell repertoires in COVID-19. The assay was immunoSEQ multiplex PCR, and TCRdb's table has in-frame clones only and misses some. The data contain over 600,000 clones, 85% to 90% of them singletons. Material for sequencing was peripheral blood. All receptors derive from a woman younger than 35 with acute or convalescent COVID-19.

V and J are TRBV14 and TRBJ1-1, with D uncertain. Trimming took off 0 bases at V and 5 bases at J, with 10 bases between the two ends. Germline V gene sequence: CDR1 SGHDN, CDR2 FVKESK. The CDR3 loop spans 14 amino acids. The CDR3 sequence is CASSQETTRTEAFF. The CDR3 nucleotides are TGTGCCAGCAGCCAAGAAACAACTAGGACTGAAGCTTTCTTT. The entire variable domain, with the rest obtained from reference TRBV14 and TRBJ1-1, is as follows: EAGVTQFPSHSVIEKGQTVTLRCDPISGHDNLYWYRRVMGKEIKFLLHFVKESKQDESGMPNNRFLAERTGGTYSTLKVQPAELEDSGVYFCASSQETTRTEAFFGQGTRLTVV.

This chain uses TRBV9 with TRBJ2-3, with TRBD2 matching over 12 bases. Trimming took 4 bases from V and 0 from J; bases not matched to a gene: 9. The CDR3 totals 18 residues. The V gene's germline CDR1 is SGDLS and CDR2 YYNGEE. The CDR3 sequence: CASSSRLAGDYSTDTQYF. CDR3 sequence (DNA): TGTGCCAGCAGCTCCCGACTAGCGGGGGATTATAGCACAGATACGCAGTATTTT.

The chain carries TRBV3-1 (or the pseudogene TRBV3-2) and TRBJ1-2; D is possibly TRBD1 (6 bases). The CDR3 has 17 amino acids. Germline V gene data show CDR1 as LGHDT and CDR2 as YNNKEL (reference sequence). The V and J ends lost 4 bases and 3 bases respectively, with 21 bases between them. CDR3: CASSPDHGGAWDYGYTF. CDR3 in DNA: TGTGCCAGCAGCCCTGACCACGGGGGGGCGTGGGACTATGGCTACACCTTC.

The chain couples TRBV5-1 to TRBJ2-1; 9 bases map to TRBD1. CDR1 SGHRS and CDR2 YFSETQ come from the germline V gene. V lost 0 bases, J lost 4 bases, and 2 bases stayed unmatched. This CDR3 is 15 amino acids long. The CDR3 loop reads CASSLGGTGYNEQFF. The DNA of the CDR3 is TGCGCCAGCAGCTTGGGAGGGACAGGGTACAATGAGCAGTTCTTC.

This CDR3 reads CATSDLGQGAIEQFF. For the CDR3, the DNA is TGTGCCACCAGTGACCTCGGCCAGGGGGCCATCGAGCAGTTCTTC. This rearrangement joins TRBV24-1 to TRBJ2-1; 8 nucleotides match TRBD1. The CDR3 has 15 residues. With 4 bases clipped from V and 10 bases from J, the junction kept 11 bases outside the gene matches. Germline V gene sequence: CDR1 KGHDR, CDR2 SFDVKD.

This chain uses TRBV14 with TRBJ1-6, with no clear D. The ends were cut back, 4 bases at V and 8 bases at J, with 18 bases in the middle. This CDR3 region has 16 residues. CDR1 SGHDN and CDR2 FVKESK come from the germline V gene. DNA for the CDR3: TGTGCCAGCAGCCCCCGACACCCTCGGGATGATTCACCCCTCCACTTT. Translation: CASSPRHPRDDSPLHF.

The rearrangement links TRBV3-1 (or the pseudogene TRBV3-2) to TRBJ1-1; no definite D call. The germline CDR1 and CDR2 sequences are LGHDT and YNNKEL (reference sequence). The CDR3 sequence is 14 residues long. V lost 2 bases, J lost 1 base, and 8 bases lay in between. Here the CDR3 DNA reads TGTGCCAGCAGCCAACCACGGGGGAACACTGAAGCTTTCTTT. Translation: CASSQPRGNTEAFF.

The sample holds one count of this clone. The CDR3 reads CASSQDSRGAGGARTEAFF. CDR3 coding DNA: TGCGCCAGCAGCCAAGATTCCCGCGGCGCAGGGGGCGCGAGAACTGAAGCTTTCTTT. The V and J genes are TRBV4-3 and TRBJ1-1; the match to TRBD1 covers 8 bases. The trim removed 0 bases at V and 5 bases at J, leaving 17 bases unmatched. The germline V gene has CDR1 LGHNA and CDR2 YSLEER. This CDR3 has 19 residues.

CDR3 bases: TGTGCCACTCCGGGACAGGGGAATTATGGCTACACCTTC. It translates to CATPGQGNYGYTF. V gene TRBV5-3 combines with J gene TRBJ1-2, with 10 bases lining up with TRBD1. TRBV5-3 has ORF status, its function being uncertain. V shed 9 bases, J shed 5 bases, and the junction held 7 bases outside the gene matches. This CDR3 contains 13 residues.

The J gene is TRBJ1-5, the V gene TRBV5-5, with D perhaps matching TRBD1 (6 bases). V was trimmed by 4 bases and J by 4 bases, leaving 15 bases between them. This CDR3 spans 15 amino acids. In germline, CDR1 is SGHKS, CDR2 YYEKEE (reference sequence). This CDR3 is CASSPRGQFNQPQHF. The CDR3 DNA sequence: TGTGCCAGCAGCCCACGCGGACAGTTTAATCAGCCCCAGCATTTT.

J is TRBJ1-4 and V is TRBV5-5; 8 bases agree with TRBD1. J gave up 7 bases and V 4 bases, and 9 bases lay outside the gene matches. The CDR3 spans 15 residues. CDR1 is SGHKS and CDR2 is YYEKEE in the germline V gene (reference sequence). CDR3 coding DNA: TGTGCCAGCAGCCTCAGGGCTGGACAGGGTGAAAAACTGTTTTTT. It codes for CASSLRAGQGEKLFF.

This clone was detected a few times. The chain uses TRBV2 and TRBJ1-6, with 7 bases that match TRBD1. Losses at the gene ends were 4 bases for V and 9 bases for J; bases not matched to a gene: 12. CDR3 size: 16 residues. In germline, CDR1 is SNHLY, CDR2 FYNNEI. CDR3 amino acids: CASSAYRQGRGSPLHF. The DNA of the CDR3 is TGTGCCAGCAGTGCCTACAGACAGGGCCGAGGTTCACCCCTCCACTTT.

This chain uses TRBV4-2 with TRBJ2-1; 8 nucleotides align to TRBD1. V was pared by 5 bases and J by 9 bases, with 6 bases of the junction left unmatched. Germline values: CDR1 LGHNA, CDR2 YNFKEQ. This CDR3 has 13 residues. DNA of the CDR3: TGTGCCAGCAGCGGTTCCAGGGGGCTTGAGCAGTTCTTC. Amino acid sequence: CASSGSRGLEQFF.

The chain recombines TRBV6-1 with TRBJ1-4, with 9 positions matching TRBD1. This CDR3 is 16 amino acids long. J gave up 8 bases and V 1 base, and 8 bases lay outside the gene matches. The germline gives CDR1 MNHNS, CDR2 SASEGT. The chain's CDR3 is CASSEEVGQGWEKLFF. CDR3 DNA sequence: TGTGCCAGCAGTGAAGAAGTCGGACAGGGGTGGGAAAAACTGTTTTTT.

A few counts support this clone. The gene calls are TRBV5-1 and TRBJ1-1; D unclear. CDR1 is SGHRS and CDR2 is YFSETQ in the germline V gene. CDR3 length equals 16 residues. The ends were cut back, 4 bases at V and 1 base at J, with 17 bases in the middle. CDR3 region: CASSLRQAEKNTEAFF. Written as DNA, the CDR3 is TGCGCCAGCAGCCTCCGTCAGGCAGAAAAGAACACTGAAGCTTTCTTT.

The CDR3 is CASSQDLQGIEAFF. The DNA for the CDR3 is TGCGCCAGCAGCCAAGATCTCCAGGGGATTGAAGCTTTCTTT. This chain connects TRBV4-3 to TRBJ1-1, with D tentatively TRBD1 (6 bases). CDR3 length equals 14 residues. The V gene's germline CDR1 is LGHNA and CDR2 YSLEER. Deletions cut 0 bases from V and 7 bases from J, with 12 bases between.

The CDR3 protein is CASSVDPVAGGIIDTQYF. The CDR3 bases are TGTGCCAGCAGCGTAGACCCAGTAGCGGGGGGGATCATTGATACGCAGTATTTT. V gene TRBV9 combines with J gene TRBJ2-3, with 11 bases aligning to TRBD2. The trim removed 0 bases at V and 6 bases at J, leaving 12 bases unmatched. The CDR3 length is 18 residues. Germline CDR1 SGDLS, CDR2 YYNGEE. The whole variable domain, remainder taken from reference TRBV9 and TRBJ2-3, is DSGVTQTPKHLITATGQRVTLRCSPRSGDLSVYWYQQSLDQGLQFLIQYYNGEERAKGNILERFSAQQFPDLHSELNLSSLELGDSALYFCASSVDPVAGGIIDTQYFGPGTRLTVL.

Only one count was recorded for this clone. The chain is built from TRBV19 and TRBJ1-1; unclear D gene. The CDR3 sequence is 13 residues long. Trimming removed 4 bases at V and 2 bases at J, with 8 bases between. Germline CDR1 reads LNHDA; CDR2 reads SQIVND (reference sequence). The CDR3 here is CASSSQANTEAFF. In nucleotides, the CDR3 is TGTGCCAGTAGTAGCCAGGCTAACACTGAAGCTTTCTTT. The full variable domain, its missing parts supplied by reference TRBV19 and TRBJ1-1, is DGGITQSPKYLFRKEGQNVTLSCEQNLNHDAMYWYRQDPGQGLRLIYYSQIVNDFQKGDIAEGYSVSREKKESFPLTVTSAQKNPTAFYLCASSSQANTEAFFGQGTRLTVV.

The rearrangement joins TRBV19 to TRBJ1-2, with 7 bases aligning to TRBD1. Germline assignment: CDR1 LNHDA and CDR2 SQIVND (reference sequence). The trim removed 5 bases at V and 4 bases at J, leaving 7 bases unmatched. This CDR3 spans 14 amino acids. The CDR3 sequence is CASSPDRVGYGYTF. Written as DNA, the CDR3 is TGTGCCAGTAGTCCAGACAGGGTGGGCTATGGCTACACCTTC.

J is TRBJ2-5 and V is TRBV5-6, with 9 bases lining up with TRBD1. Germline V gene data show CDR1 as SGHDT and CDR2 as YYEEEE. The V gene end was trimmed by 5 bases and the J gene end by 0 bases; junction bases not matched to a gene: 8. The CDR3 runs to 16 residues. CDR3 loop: CASREAGTGNQETQYF. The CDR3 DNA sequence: TGTGCCAGCAGGGAGGCCGGGACAGGGAACCAAGAGACCCAGTACTTC.

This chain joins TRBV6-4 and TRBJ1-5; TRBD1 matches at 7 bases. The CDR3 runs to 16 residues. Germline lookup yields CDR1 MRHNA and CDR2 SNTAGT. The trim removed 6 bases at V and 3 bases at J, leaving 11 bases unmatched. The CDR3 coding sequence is TGTGCCAGCAGCCAGACAGGGTTGTTCGTCAATCAGCCCCAGCATTTT. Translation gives CASSQTGLFVNQPQHF.

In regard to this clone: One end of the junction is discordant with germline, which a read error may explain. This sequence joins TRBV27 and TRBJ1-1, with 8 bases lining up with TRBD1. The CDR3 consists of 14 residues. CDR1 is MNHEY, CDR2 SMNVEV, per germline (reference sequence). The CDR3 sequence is CASTPGQVKTEAFF. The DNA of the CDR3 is TGTGCCAGCACCCCGGGACAGGTGAAAACTGAAGCTTTCTTT.

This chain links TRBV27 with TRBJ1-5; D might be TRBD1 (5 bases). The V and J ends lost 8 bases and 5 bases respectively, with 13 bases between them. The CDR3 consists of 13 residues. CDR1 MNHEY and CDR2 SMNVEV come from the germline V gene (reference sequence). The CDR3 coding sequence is TGTGCCAGCGGGGCCGTTGGGGATCAGCCCCAGCATTTT. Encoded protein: CASGAVGDQPQHF.

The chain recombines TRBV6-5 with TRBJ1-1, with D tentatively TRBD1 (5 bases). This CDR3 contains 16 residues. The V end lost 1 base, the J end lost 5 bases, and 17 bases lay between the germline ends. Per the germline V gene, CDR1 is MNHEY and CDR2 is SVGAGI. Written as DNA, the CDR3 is TGTGCCAGCAGTTACTTCATTCTGGGGGGGGAAACTGAAGCTTTCTTT. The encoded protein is CASSYFILGGETEAFF.

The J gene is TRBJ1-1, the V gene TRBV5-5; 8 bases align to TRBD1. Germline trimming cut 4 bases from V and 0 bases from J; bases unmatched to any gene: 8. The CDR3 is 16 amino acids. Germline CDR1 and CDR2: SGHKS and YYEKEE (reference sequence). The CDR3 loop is CASSTRDRTMNTEAFF. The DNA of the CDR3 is TGTGCCAGCAGCACGCGGGACAGGACTATGAACACTGAAGCTTTCTTT.